This T cell receptor (beta chain) was captured in a study of blood T cell repertoires in COVID-19. On the study more broadly: COVID-19 samples, acute and convalescent, were from the United States, Italy and Spain.

TCRdb keeps only in-frame clones here, not all; method: immunoSEQ multiplex PCR. The table records nearly 35,000 clones, roughly 85% of them present only once. What was sequenced was peripheral blood. The source of this sequence is a human donor with acute or convalescent COVID-19. The donor label of this sample is uncertain.

The CDR3 protein is CASSPLQGYTEAFF. The CDR3 DNA reads as TGTGCCAGCAGCCCCTTACAGGGTTACACTGAAGCTTTCTTT. The V gene is TRBV7-2, the J gene TRBJ1-1, with a possible D match to TRBD1 (6 bases). This CDR3 region has 14 residues. The V gene's germline CDR1 is SGHTA and CDR2 FQGNSA. The V end lost 5 bases, the J end lost 3 bases, and 13 bases lay between the germline ends. The whole variable domain, filled in from reference TRBV7-2 and TRBJ1-1, reads GAGVSQSPSNKVTEKGKDVELRCDPISGHTALYWYRQSLGQGLEFLIYFQGNSAPDKSGLPSDRFSAERTGGSVSTLTIQRTQQEDSAVYLCASSPLQGYTEAFFGQGTRLTVV.